This TCR beta chain was recorded in a study of shared clonotypes between healthy human individuals (dated by TCRdb to about 2020). For context, the study as a whole: A couple of women and a few men aged 18 to 49 years were included in the cohort. For each donor, CD4 naive and CD4 memory were each run on three plates, CD8 naive on two plates, and CD8 memory on one plate. To estimate repertoire size and how much clonotype sharing occurs between individuals, the study deeply sequenced the blood TCR repertoires of several healthy adults. Different laboratories and diverse techniques were used to prepare libraries and sequence TCR repertoires, to increase sequencing depth and limit assay-specific biases. Per donor, leukapheresis produced somewhere between about 0.94 and 10 billion PBMCs. The investigation overall reported the following: Compared with non-shared clonotypes, clonotypes shared by all four sorted-subset donors had higher generation probabilities. Rarefaction of sorted-subset datasets indicated incomplete sequencing despite the large sequencing depth. Pairwise subsampling indicated that sequencing depth was expected to affect the degree of clonotype sharing among donors. The small number of donors limited the genetic and exposure-history diversity represented. Only blood was sampled, and tissue TCR repertoires likely differ from those in blood. Naive subsets generally had larger estimated clonotype richness than memory subsets did. Sharing across a few donors was observed for approximately 5% of naive CD4, over 3% of naive CD8, 2% to 2.5% of memory CD4, and around 0.44% of memory CD8 clonotypes.

Using the deep immunoSEQ assay, multiplex PCR amplified TCR CDR3 regions from genomic DNA. Genomic DNA extracted from each cell subset was distributed evenly over all wells of several immunoSEQ 96-well plates, and each plate served as one replicate. Each replicate PCR for sorted subsets received approximately 200 ng genomic DNA, equal to tens of thousands of T cell genomes. The purified libraries were quantified using a Qubit 3.0 fluorometer, sized with a Bioanalyzer 2100, and then quantified again using the KAPA Library Quantification kit. Each immunoSEQ 96-well plate was sequenced on its own single-read 150-cycle Illumina NextSeq 550 flow cell. As for how the authors treated the data: Because the immunoSEQ output held only junctional sequences and lacked quality scores, the filtering could not match the filtering applied to full-length reads. To assign V/J genes and CDR3, sequences were annotated using PyIR, a Python wrapper for IgBLAST v1.9, with IMGT germline references. Reads with weak V/J assignments (E-value above 1e-6), missing CDR3, stop codons, out-of-frame junctions, or ambiguous translated residues were removed. V3J clonotypes were defined as sequences sharing the same inferred V gene, J gene, and CDR3 amino acid sequence. To compute the percentage overlap between repertoires, the number of shared unique clonotypes was divided by the size of the smaller repertoire. Repertoire richness was assessed with RTK rarefaction, the Chao1 estimator, and Recon v2.1 estimates of unobserved clonotypes. OLGA was used to compute generation probabilities for all TCRbeta clonotypes that the gDNA method yielded from a handful of donors. In TCRdb, the immuneACCESS table is reduced to in-frame sequences with V and J assigned. These tables do not hold every clone; where another copy was compared, an unresolved V gene accounts for under half, and the others remain unexplained. V and J calls and clone size are those listed in that table; D and trimming were worked out from the DNA. The sample includes approximately 340,000 clones, with 74% observed a single time. Of the sample, 10% falls within the top ten clones.

With respect to this clone: Its specific antigen is unknown. Per-nucleotide qualities are absent, and no much larger clonotype sits a single base away.

The germline V gene (reference sequence) gives CDR1 as GTSNPN and CDR2 as SVGIG. V lost 0 bases and J lost 8 bases; the stretch between them is 19 bases long. The CDR3, cysteine through phenylalanine, is 15 amino acids long. The kept DNA is CDR3 alone, 45 bases in frame from the first base. The donors were healthy, HIV-negative adults who had no recently reported acute infections or vaccinations. Every donor was a Caucasian adult living in Nashville, Tennessee, USA. Magnetic negative selection was used to enrich CD4+ T cells, after which naive cells were positively selected on CD45RA and the negative fraction became the memory subset. Blood was collected by leukapheresis, and PBMCs were isolated by Ficoll-Histopaque density gradient centrifugation and then cryopreserved in liquid nitrogen vapor phase. Analytical flow cytometry was used to check the purity and quantity of each magnetically sorted T cell population. Genomic DNA was isolated from each sorted fraction and quantified by UV absorbance on a Nanodrop 2000c.

The rearrangement joined TRBV30 to TRBJ1-2; the D segment could be TRBD1, given 5 matching bases. The sequence came from a young man in good health. The source material was memory CD4+ T cells sorted from blood. The meaning of the sample's cell subset or site label: CD45RA-negative fraction. The sequence in DNA is TGTGCCTGGAGTGTACCCCGGGTTAGGGGAGGGGGCTACACCTTC. This encodes CAWSVPRVRGGGYTF.